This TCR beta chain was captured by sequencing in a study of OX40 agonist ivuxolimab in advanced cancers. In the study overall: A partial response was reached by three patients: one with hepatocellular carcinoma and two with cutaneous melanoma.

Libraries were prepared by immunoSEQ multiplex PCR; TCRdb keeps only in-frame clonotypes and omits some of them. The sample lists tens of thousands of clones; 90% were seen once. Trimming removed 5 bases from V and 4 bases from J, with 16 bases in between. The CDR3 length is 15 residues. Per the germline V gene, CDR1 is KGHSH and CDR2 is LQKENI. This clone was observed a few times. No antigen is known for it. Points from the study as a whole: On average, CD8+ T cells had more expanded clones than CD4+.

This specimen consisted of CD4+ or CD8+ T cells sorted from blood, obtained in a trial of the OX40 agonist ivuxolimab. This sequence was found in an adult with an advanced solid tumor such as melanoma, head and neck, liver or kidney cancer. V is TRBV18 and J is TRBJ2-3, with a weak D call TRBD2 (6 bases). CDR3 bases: TGTGCCAGCTCAACCCTGGAGGGGTTAGCAGATACGCAGTATTTT. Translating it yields CASSTLEGLADTQYF.